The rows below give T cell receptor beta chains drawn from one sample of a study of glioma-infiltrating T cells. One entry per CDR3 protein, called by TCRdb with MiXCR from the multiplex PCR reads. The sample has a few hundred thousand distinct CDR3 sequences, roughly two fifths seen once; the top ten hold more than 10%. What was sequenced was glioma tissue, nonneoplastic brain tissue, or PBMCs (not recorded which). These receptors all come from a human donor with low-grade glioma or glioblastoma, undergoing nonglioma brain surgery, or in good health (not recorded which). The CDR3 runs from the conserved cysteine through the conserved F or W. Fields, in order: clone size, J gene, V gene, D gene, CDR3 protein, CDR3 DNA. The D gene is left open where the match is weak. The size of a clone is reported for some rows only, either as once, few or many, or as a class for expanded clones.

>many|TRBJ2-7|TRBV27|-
CATADWRIEQYF
TGTGCCACCGCCGACTGGAGGATCGAGCAGTACTTC
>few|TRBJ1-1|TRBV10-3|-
CAIDAGKDTEAFF
TGTGCCATCGACGCAGGGAAGGACACTGAAGCTTTCTTT
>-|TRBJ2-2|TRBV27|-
CASGLISFANTGELFF
TGTGCCAGCGGTTTAATATCGTTCGCGAACACCGGGGAGCTGTTTTTT
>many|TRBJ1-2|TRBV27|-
CASSFQGGSYGYTF
TGTGCCAGCAGTTTCCAGGGTGGTAGCTATGGCTACACCTTC
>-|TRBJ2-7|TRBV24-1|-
CATSDFKGRSSYEQYF
TGTGCCACCAGTGATTTTAAAGGTAGGAGCTCCTACGAGCAGTACTTC
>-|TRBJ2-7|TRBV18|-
CASSPGQPSEQYF
TGTGCCAGCTCACCGGGACAACCCTCAGAGCAGTACTTC
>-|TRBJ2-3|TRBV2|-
CASSVRGVTADTQYF
TGTGCCAGCAGCGTAAGGGGGGTGACGGCAGATACGCAGTATTTT
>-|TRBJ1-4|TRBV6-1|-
CASRRDPGVITNEKLFF
TGTGCCAGCAGACGGGACCCAGGGGTCATAACTAATGAAAAACTGTTTTTT
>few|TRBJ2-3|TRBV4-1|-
CASSPRDTGTDTQYF
TGCGCCAGCAGCCCCCGGGACACAGGCACAGATACGCAGTATTTT
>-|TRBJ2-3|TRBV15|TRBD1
CATSRNKGGFTDTQYF
TGTGCCACCAGCAGAAACAAAGGGGGCTTTACAGATACGCAGTATTTT
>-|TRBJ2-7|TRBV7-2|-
CASSYPFSSYEQYF
TGTGCCAGCAGCTACCCTTTTAGCTCCTACGAGCAGTACTTC
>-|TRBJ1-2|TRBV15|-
CATSRATTLAGYGYTF
TGTGCCACCAGCAGAGCCACTACGCTTGCGGGCTATGGCTACACCTTC
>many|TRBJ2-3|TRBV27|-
CASSLSWQGKEDTQYF
TGTGCCAGCAGTTTATCGTGGCAGGGGAAGGAGGATACGCAGTATTTT
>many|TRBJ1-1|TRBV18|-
CASSVALGSMNTEAFF
TGTGCCAGCTCAGTAGCTCTGGGGTCCATGAACACTGAAGCTTTCTTT
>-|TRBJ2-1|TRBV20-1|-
CSAREVGSDSYNEQFF
TGCAGTGCTAGAGAAGTGGGTAGCGACTCCTACAATGAGCAGTTCTTC
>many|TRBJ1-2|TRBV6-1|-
CASSETGRGFNYGYTF
TGTGCCAGCAGTGAAACAGGAAGGGGATTTAACTATGGCTACACCTTC
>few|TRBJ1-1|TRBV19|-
CATKKGVSSYSAEAFF
TGTGCCACTAAGAAGGGGGTCAGTTCGTACTCGGCTGAAGCTTTCTTT
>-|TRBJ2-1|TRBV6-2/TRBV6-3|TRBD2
CASSPPGLANEQFF
TGTGCCAGCAGCCCGCCGGGACTAGCGAATGAGCAGTTCTTC
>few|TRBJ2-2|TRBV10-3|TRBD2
CAIPRTSGMMNTGELFF
TGTGCCATCCCCCGGACTAGCGGGATGATGAACACCGGGGAGCTGTTTTTT
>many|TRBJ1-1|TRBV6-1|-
CATRVEIAGGTEAFF
TGTGCCACCAGGGTAGAGATAGCAGGAGGGACTGAAGCTTTCTTT
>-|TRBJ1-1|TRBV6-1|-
CASTLTRNTEAFF
TGTGCCAGCACCTTGACAAGGAACACTGAAGCTTTCTTT
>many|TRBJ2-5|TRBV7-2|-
CASSFLGRLETQYF
TGTGCCAGCAGCTTCTTGGGCCGATTAGAGACCCAGTACTTC
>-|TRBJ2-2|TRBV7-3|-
CASSRASGELFF
TGTGCCAGCAGCCGCGCGAGCGGGGAGCTGTTTTTT
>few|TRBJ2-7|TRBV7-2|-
CASSFPAQGYEQYF
TGTGCCAGCAGCTTCCCCGCGCAGGGATACGAGCAGTACTTC
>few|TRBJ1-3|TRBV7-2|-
CASSLSAPGAGGNTIYF
TGTGCCAGCAGCCTGTCCGCTCCAGGGGCGGGCGGAAACACCATATATTTT
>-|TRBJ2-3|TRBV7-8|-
CASSFAGTPDTQYF
TGTGCCAGCAGCTTTGCAGGCACACCAGATACGCAGTATTTT
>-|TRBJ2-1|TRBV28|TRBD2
CASSLTQLANNKQFF
TGTGCCAGCAGTTTAACCCAACTAGCGAACAATAAGCAGTTCTTC
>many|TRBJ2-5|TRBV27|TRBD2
CASKEEREAQETQYF
TGTGCCAGCAAAGAGGAGCGGGAGGCCCAAGAGACCCAGTACTTC
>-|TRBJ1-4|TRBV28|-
CASRAREFSNEKLFF
TGTGCCAGCAGGGCCAGGGAGTTTTCTAATGAAAAACTGTTTTTT
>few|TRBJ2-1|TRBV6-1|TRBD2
CASSLSLAGVGSYNEQFF
TGTGCCAGCAGTTTGTCGCTAGCGGGAGTGGGCTCCTACAATGAGCAGTTCTTC
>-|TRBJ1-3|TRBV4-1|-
CASSQDPGGLSSGNTIYF
TGCGCCAGCAGCCAAGATCCGGGGGGGCTAAGCTCTGGAAACACCATATATTTT
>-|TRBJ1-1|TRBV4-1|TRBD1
CASSQRGQFFSGAFF
TGCGCCAGCAGCCAAAGGGGACAGTTCTTCTCTGGAGCTTTCTTT
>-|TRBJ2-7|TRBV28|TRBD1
CAYQGAQEGEQYF
TGTGCCTACCAGGGGGCGCAGGAAGGGGAGCAGTACTTC
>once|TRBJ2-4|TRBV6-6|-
CAISYREGNIQYF
TGTGCCATCAGTTACCGGGAAGGGAACATTCAGTACTTC
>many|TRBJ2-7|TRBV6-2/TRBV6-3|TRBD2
CASSYGGGVYEQYF
TGTGCCAGCAGTTACGGCGGGGGGGTCTACGAGCAGTACTTC
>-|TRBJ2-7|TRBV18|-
CASSPPNTRQTPYEQYF
TGTGCCAGCTCACCACCGAATACGAGACAGACACCCTACGAGCAGTACTTC
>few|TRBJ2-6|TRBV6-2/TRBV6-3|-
CASIVGISSGANVLTF
TGTGCCAGCATAGTAGGGATTTCCTCTGGGGCCAACGTCCTGACTTTC
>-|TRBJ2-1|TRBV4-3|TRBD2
CASSRLAGGAYNEQFF
TGCGCCAGCAGCCGACTAGCGGGAGGGGCCTACAATGAGCAGTTCTTC
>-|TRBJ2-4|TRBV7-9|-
CASSSRDHFREYF
TGTGCCAGCAGCTCCCGGGACCACTTTAGGGAGTACTTC
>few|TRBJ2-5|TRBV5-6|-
CASSRVPLQTQYF
TGTGCCAGCAGCCGGGTCCCTCTCCAGACCCAGTACTTC
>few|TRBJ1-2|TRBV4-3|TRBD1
CASSQEDRGETNYGYTF
TGCGCCAGCAGCCAAGAAGACAGGGGCGAAACTAACTATGGCTACACCTTC
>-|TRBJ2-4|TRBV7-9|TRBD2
CASSGWGGTSENLAKNIQYF
TGTGCCAGCAGCGGGTGGGGCGGGACTAGCGAGAACTTAGCCAAAAACATTCAGTACTTC
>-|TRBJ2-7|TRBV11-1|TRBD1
CASSHPGQGIQQYF
TGTGCCAGCAGCCACCCGGGACAGGGAATCCAGCAGTACTTC
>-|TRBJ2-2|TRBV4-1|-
CASSQVGRRRSNTGELFF
TGCGCCAGCAGCCAAGTGGGGAGGCGCCGATCGAACACCGGGGAGCTGTTTTTT
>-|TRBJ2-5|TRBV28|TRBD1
CATWDSSQETQYF
TGTGCCACCTGGGACAGTAGCCAAGAGACCCAGTACTTC
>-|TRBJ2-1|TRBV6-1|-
CASRPRRGYNEQFF
TGTGCCAGCAGACCCAGGCGGGGTTACAATGAGCAGTTCTTC
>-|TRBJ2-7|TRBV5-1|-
CASRLDATYEQYF
TGCGCCAGCAGACTGGACGCCACCTACGAGCAGTACTTC
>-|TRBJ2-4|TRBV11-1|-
CASSPDPAGAAQYF
TGTGCCAGCAGTCCGGATCCCGCGGGGGCCGCTCAGTACTTC
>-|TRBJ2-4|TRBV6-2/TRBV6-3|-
CAGSSRGVWAKSIQYF
TGTGCCGGCAGTAGCCGCGGGGTGTGGGCCAAAAGCATTCAGTACTTC
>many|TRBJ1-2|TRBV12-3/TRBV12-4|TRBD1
CASNSGGVYGYTF
TGTGCCAGCAACTCAGGGGGAGTCTATGGCTACACCTTC
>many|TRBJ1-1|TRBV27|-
CASKGLGTEAFF
TGTGCCAGCAAGGGTCTTGGGACTGAAGCTTTCTTT
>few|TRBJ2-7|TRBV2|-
CASSGERISYEQYF
TGTGCCAGCAGTGGGGAGCGGATCTCCTACGAGCAGTACTTC
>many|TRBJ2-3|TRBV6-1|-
CASRRGHLYTDTQYF
TGTGCCAGCAGGAGGGGACACCTGTACACAGATACGCAGTATTTT